The 23 T cell receptor beta chains below all came from one sample that was sequenced in a study of CD8 T cells in ankylosing spondylitis. Study findings and constraints: For ankylosing spondylitis blood, a TCR beta motif of 7 to 9 highly homologous variants appeared characteristic.

TCRdb used MiXCR to reprocess the 5' RACE reads, holding one entry per CDR3 protein. In the table there are 350,000 to 550,000 distinct CDR3 sequences, roughly 25% of which are singletons. The antigens for these receptors are not known. The sample consisted of blood, either unsorted or a sorted T cell fraction (not recorded which). All receptors derive from a male donor with ankylosing spondylitis.

This clonotype occurred a few times. V gene TRBV29-1 combines with J gene TRBJ2-1; D is ambiguous. CDR1 is SQVTM, CDR2 ANQGSEA, per germline. V dropped 4 bases and J dropped 0 bases, with 7 bases sitting between them. The CDR3 length is 13 residues. CDR3 sequence (DNA): TGCAGCGTTGTCGTGAGCTCCTACAATGAGCAGTTCTTC. It codes for CSVVVSSYNEQFF.

Ten or more counts support this clonotype. V gene TRBV5-1 combines with J gene TRBJ2-1; TRBD2 agrees at 15 bases. The J segment lost 8 bases and the V segment lost 2 bases, leaving 5 bases of the junction unmatched. Germline loops: CDR1 SGHRS, CDR2 YFSETQ. The length of the CDR3 is 16 residues. The CDR3 DNA sequence: TGCGCCAGCAGCTTCGGACTAGCGGGAGGGGGTGATGAGCAGTTCTTC. Its protein is CASSFGLAGGGDEQFF.

The genes are TRBV15 and TRBJ2-2; TRBD2 matches 16 bases. The length of the CDR3 is 20 residues. CDR1 and CDR2 (germline): LNHNV, YYDKDF (reference sequence). Trimming removed 2 bases from V and 0 bases from J; junction bases left unmatched: 6. The CDR3 is CATSRNLGLAGGANTGELFF. The DNA of the CDR3 is TGTGCCACCAGCAGAAACCTGGGACTAGCGGGAGGGGCGAACACCGGGGAGCTGTTTTTT.

This clonotype was recorded a few times. V is TRBV20-1 and J is TRBJ2-4; 9 nucleotides match TRBD1. The CDR3 totals 16 residues. With V trimmed by 0 bases and J by 0 bases, 3 bases remained unmatched. Germline assignment: CDR1 DFQATT and CDR2 SNEGSKA (reference sequence). The CDR3 spells CSARDRDRVAKNIQYF. The DNA for the CDR3 is TGCAGTGCTAGAGACAGGGACAGGGTAGCCAAAAACATTCAGTACTTC.

This clonotype was recorded a few times. V is TRBV10-3 and J is TRBJ2-1; D unresolved. Germline V gene sequence: CDR1 ENHRY, CDR2 SYGVKD. V was shortened by 6 bases and J by 6 bases, with 15 bases between the two germline ends. The CDR3 length is 14 residues. This CDR3 is CAISSDKDVNEQFF. The DNA for the CDR3 is TGTGCCATCAGCAGCGACAAGGACGTCAATGAGCAGTTCTTC.

The rearrangement links TRBV5-1 to TRBJ1-1; perhaps TRBD1 as D (5 bases). V lost 1 base to trimming and J lost 7 bases, with 8 bases between them. Germline V gene data show CDR1 as SGHRS and CDR2 as YFSETQ. This CDR3 has 12 residues. The CDR3 DNA is TGCGCCAGCAGCTTGACCCAGGGTGAAGCTTTCTTT. Its protein is CASSLTQGEAFF.

CDR3 loop: CSARDRVLTKRSYEQYV. CDR3 in DNA: TGCAGTGCTAGAGATCGGGTCCTCACTAAACGGTCCTACGAGCAGTACGTC. The chain uses TRBV20-1 and TRBJ2-7; D is uncertain. The germline V gene has CDR1 DFQATT and CDR2 SNEGSKA (reference sequence). The ends were cut back, 0 bases at V and 1 base at J, with 19 bases in the middle. The CDR3 consists of 17 residues.

This clonotype was counted only a few times. V and J are TRBV15 and TRBJ2-1; 9 bases agree with TRBD2. CDR1 LNHNV and CDR2 YYDKDF come from the germline V gene (reference sequence). V shed 2 bases and J 5 bases; nucleotides not matched to a gene: 10. The CDR3 extends over 17 amino acids. CDR3 sequence reads: CATSRRIAGEGDNEQFF. DNA for the CDR3: TGTGCCACCAGCAGACGAATAGCGGGAGAGGGGGACAATGAGCAGTTCTTC.

This clonotype turned up a few times. CDR3 sequence (DNA): TGCAGTGCGACCCACAGGGGTTTTAGCAATGAGCAGTTCTTC. Translating gives CSATHRGFSNEQFF. This chain uses TRBV20-1 with TRBJ2-1; TRBD1 matches at 7 bases. This CDR3 spans 14 amino acids. CDR1 and CDR2 from the germline V gene are DFQATT and SNEGSKA (reference sequence). V gave up 6 bases and J gave up 6 bases; unmatched junction bases: 11.

This clonotype was observed a few times. V and J are TRBV14 and TRBJ1-1, with D possibly TRBD1 on 6 matching bases. This CDR3 region has 15 residues. CDR1 and CDR2 from the germline V gene are SGHDN and FVKESK. Trimming took off 2 bases at V and 3 bases at J, with 13 bases between the two ends. CDR3 region: CASSQNDRPYTEAFF. The CDR3 nucleotides read TGTGCCAGCAGCCAAAACGACAGGCCATACACTGAAGCTTTCTTT. Using reference TRBV14 and TRBJ1-1 for the parts outside the CDR3, the full variable domain is EAGVTQFPSHSVIEKGQTVTLRCDPISGHDNLYWYRRVMGKEIKFLLHFVKESKQDESGMPNNRFLAERTGGTYSTLKVQPAELEDSGVYFCASSQNDRPYTEAFFGQGTRLTVV.

This chain joins TRBV5-1 and TRBJ2-2; 9 positions agree with TRBD2. In germline, CDR1 is SGHRS, CDR2 YFSETQ. The trim removed 4 bases at V and 2 bases at J, leaving 9 bases unmatched. This CDR3 is built from 17 residues. The CDR3 DNA reads TGCGCCAGCAGCCCAATAACTAGCGGGTCCAACACCGGGGAGCTGTTTTTT. Translation gives CASSPITSGSNTGELFF.

V usage is TRBV5-1 and J usage is TRBJ2-3; 7 nucleotides align to TRBD2. Trimming removed 4 bases from V and 1 base from J; junction bases left unmatched: 9. Germline V gives CDR1 SGHRS, CDR2 YFSETQ. The CDR3 has 16 residues. The CDR3 loop reads CASSPRDRGGTDTQYF. CDR3 DNA sequence: TGCGCCAGCAGCCCCAGGGATCGGGGGGGCACAGATACGCAGTATTTT.

This clonotype was counted only a few times. The chain recombines TRBV6-5 with TRBJ2-7; 7 positions agree with TRBD1. The CDR3 spans 14 residues. The V and J ends lost 2 bases and 7 bases, in that order; junction bases with no gene match: 8. CDR1 and CDR2 (germline): MNHEY, SVGAGI. In DNA form, the CDR3 reads TGTGCCAGCAGTTACCTGGGGACAGTCTATGAGCAGTACTTC. Amino acid sequence: CASSYLGTVYEQYF.

This clonotype was observed a handful of times. The chain combines TRBV5-1 with TRBJ2-1; the D gene is possibly TRBD2 (5 bases). V dropped 0 bases and J dropped 0 bases, with 10 bases sitting between them. CDR1 is SGHRS and CDR2 is YFSETQ in the germline V gene. The CDR3 runs to 16 residues. CDR3 loop: CASSLAPGNSYNEQFF. DNA for the CDR3: TGCGCCAGCAGCTTGGCCCCGGGAAACTCCTACAATGAGCAGTTCTTC.

The V call is TRBV12-3 or TRBV12-4, the J call TRBJ2-3; D is undetermined. The V end lost 5 bases, the J end lost 1 base, and 13 bases lay between the germline ends. The CDR3 sequence is 15 residues long. The CDR3 sequence: CASSPRRSGTDTQYF. In DNA, the CDR3 is TGTGCCAGCAGTCCGCGGCGGTCGGGCACAGATACGCAGTATTTT.

This clonotype was seen a handful of times. Its ends do not fully match the called genes, so a read error is possible. The V and J genes are TRBV29-1 and TRBJ1-1, with D maybe TRBD1 (5 bases). Germline assignment: CDR1 SQVTM and CDR2 ANQGSEA. CDR3 length: 14 residues. The DNA of the CDR3 is TGCAGCGTTGGGACCCCGGGGGGGAACCCTGAAGCTTTCTTT. Residues: CSVGTPGGNPEAFF.

The gene calls are TRBV30 and TRBJ2-1; the D gene is possibly TRBD1 (5 bases). Germline lookup yields CDR1 GTSNPN and CDR2 SVGIG (reference sequence). Trimming left V 1 base short and J 9 bases short, with 13 bases between. This CDR3 contains 13 residues. The CDR3 spells CAWSGGSLPEQFF. The CDR3 nucleotides are TGTGCCTGGAGTGGGGGCAGTCTACCTGAGCAGTTCTTC. The full variable domain, its missing parts supplied by reference TRBV30 and TRBJ2-1, is SQTIHQWPATLVQPVGSPLSLECTVEGTSNPNLYWYRQAAGRGLQLLFYSVGIGQISSEVPQNLSASRPQDRQFILSSKKLLLSDSGFYLCAWSGGSLPEQFFGPGTRLTVL.

This chain connects TRBV18 to TRBJ2-5, with D unresolved. The V gene lost 3 bases and the J gene lost 2 bases, with 7 bases spanning the gap. CDR1 and CDR2 from the germline V gene are KGHSH and LQKENI. The CDR3 loop spans 13 amino acids. Written as DNA, the CDR3 is TGTGCCAGCTCACCGGCACGACAAGAGACCCAGTACTTC. Translating it yields CASSPARQETQYF.

The chain carries TRBV5-1 and TRBJ2-5; possible D gene TRBD1, 6 bases. The germline gives CDR1 SGHRS, CDR2 YFSETQ. The CDR3 runs 14 residues. Trimming removed 0 bases from V and 4 bases from J, with 10 bases in between. In DNA form, the CDR3 reads TGCGCCAGCAGCTTGGACCCAGGGGCAGAGACCCAGTACTTC. This gives the protein CASSLDPGAETQYF.

This rearrangement joins TRBV20-1 to TRBJ1-6; 7 nucleotides align to TRBD1. Germline CDR1 and CDR2: DFQATT and SNEGSKA (reference sequence). This CDR3 spans 13 amino acids. Losses at the gene ends were 5 bases for V and 8 bases for J; bases not matched to a gene: 6. CDR3 in DNA: TGCAGTGCTGGCGAACAGGGGTATTCACCCCTCCACTTT. Translation: CSAGEQGYSPLHF.

The chain uses TRBV7-2 and TRBJ2-1; the D gene is possibly TRBD2 (7 bases). The V gene lost 5 bases and the J gene lost 3 bases, with 17 bases spanning the gap. The CDR3 sequence is 16 residues long. Per the germline V gene, CDR1 is SGHTA and CDR2 is FQGNSA. The CDR3 region is CASSQRGGTFYNEQFF. The CDR3 DNA reads TGTGCCAGCAGCCAGAGGGGGGGGACTTTCTACAATGAGCAGTTCTTC.

This chain uses TRBV27 with TRBJ1-4; D not resolved. The V end lost 5 bases, the J end lost 8 bases, and 12 bases lay between the germline ends. The CDR3 length is 13 residues. Per germline, CDR1 MNHEY and CDR2 SMNVEV (reference sequence). The CDR3: CASSLHGLEKLFF. In nucleotides, the CDR3 is TGTGCCAGCAGTCTACACGGTTTGGAAAAACTGTTTTTT.

This clonotype was found a few times. The chain's CDR3 is CASGQIGNQPQHF. CDR3 DNA: TGTGCCAGCGGGCAGATCGGGAATCAGCCCCAGCATTTT. V is TRBV12-3 or TRBV12-4 and J is TRBJ1-5; D remains ambiguous. The V end lost 8 bases, the J end lost 4 bases, and 12 bases lay between the germline ends. This CDR3 comprises 13 residues.